Listed here are 26 T cell receptor beta chains from one sample, sequenced in a study of CXCR3-negative and CXCR3-positive naive CD8 T cells. Whole-study findings and limits: CXCR3-positive naive cells had TRB CDR3s that were more hydrophobic than CXCR3-negative naive cells had.

Libraries of TRB cDNA were made by 5' RACE and carried UMIs. TCRdb re-called the 5' RACE reads and shows each CDR3 protein once, DNA omitted. The sample data list tens of thousands of distinct CDR3 sequences. These receptors' targets are unknown. Sequencing was performed on naive CXCR3+ CD8+ T cells from blood. Subset reported: CD45RO-CCR7+CD27+CD95- naive CD8+ T cells expressing CXCR3 (TNR3+). Receptor source: a human donor in good health. Some clones in this sample may be carry-over from other donors' samples.

This CDR3 reads CASSQGYAGIKNTGELFF. The gene calls are TRBV4-2 and TRBJ2-2; checking the TCRdb D call of TRBD2 is not possible without DNA. Germline CDR1 is LGHNA and CDR2 is YNFKEQ. CDR3 length equals 18 residues.

The chain has TRBV5-5 and TRBJ2-7; TCRdb outputs TRBD2, but without DNA this stays unchecked. The CDR3 is made up of 13 amino acids. The germline gives CDR1 SGHKS, CDR2 YYEKEE (reference sequence). The CDR3 protein is CASSLGRLVEQYF.

J is TRBJ1-1 and V is TRBV12-3 or TRBV12-4. This CDR3 contains 13 residues. CDR3 residues: CASSLSAVTEAFF.

This CDR3 reads CATSRDHADEQYF. This chain connects TRBV15 to TRBJ2-7. CDR1 is LNHNV and CDR2 is YYDKDF in the germline V gene (reference sequence). The CDR3 has 13 residues.

J is TRBJ2-7 and V is TRBV20-1; the D gene TCRdb calls, TRBD2, cannot be checked with no DNA. The germline V gene encodes CDR1 DFQATT and CDR2 SNEGSKA (reference sequence). This CDR3 region has 16 residues. The CDR3 loop reads CSASPGLAGGPYEQYF.

This chain joins TRBV3-1 and TRBJ2-5; TCRdb picks TRBD2, but there is no DNA to check that call. Germline V gene lookup returns CDR1 LGHDT and CDR2 YNNKEL (reference sequence). The CDR3 covers 17 residues. The CDR3 sequence: CASSQVVSGGAFETQYF.

The chain carries TRBV12-3 or TRBV12-4 and TRBJ2-1; the D call from TCRdb, TRBD2, cannot be confirmed without DNA. This CDR3 has 15 amino acids. CDR3 region: CASSPSSGRGNEQFF.

This chain links TRBV30 with TRBJ2-1. Germline loops: CDR1 GTSNPN, CDR2 SVGIG (reference sequence). CDR3 size: 13 residues. CDR3 in amino acids: CAWSVQASNEQFF.

The CDR3 loop is CASSQTGTNSYEQYF. The chain links TRBV3-1 to TRBJ2-7; the TCRdb D gene call, TRBD1, has no DNA to confirm it. CDR1 is LGHDT and CDR2 is YNNKEL in the germline V gene (reference sequence). The CDR3 contains 15 residues.

The chain combines TRBV11-3 with TRBJ2-6; the TRBD1 assignment by TCRdb is unverifiable without DNA. CDR1 is SGHNT and CDR2 is YENEEA in the germline V gene. The CDR3 sequence is 15 residues long. CDR3 sequence reads: CASSPGNSGANVLTF.

The rearrangement joins TRBV27 to TRBJ1-6; TCRdb picks TRBD1, but there is no DNA to check that call. Per the germline V gene, CDR1 is MNHEY and CDR2 is SMNVEV (reference sequence). This CDR3 contains 14 residues. CDR3 residues: CASSGGQGNSPLHF.

The chain recombines TRBV20-1 with TRBJ2-5; TCRdb lists TRBD2, though no DNA is available to test this call. Germline V gene lookup returns CDR1 DFQATT and CDR2 SNEGSKA (reference sequence). There are 14 residues in the CDR3. The CDR3 loop is CLTKDLATQETQYF.

V usage is TRBV5-1 and J usage is TRBJ1-1; the TRBD1 assignment by TCRdb is unverifiable without DNA. CDR3 length equals 13 residues. The germline gives CDR1 SGHRS, CDR2 YFSETQ. Here the CDR3 reads CASSSTGGREAFF.

J is TRBJ2-5 and V is TRBV29-1; checking the TCRdb D call of TRBD1 is not possible without DNA. This CDR3 region has 13 residues. Germline-derived CDR1 and CDR2 are SQVTM and ANQGSEA. The CDR3 sequence: CSVEGGADETQYF.

The chain recombines TRBV28 with TRBJ1-4. The CDR3 is 14 amino acids. Germline CDR1 and CDR2: MDHEN and SYDVKM. CDR3 in amino acids: CASSRRSANEKLFF.

The genes are TRBV5-1 and TRBJ2-1; TCRdb designates TRBD2, a call that cannot be tested without DNA. Germline V gene sequence: CDR1 SGHRS, CDR2 YFSETQ. This CDR3 region has 13 residues. The CDR3 is CASSLGLADEQFF.

The rearrangement links TRBV29-1 to TRBJ2-7; the D gene TCRdb calls, TRBD1, cannot be checked with no DNA. The CDR3 extends over 14 amino acids. Per the germline V gene, CDR1 is SQVTM and CDR2 is ANQGSEA. This CDR3 reads CSVVGGFLPNEQYF.

The V and J genes are TRBV15 and TRBJ2-2; TCRdb lists TRBD2, though no DNA is available to test this call. The CDR3 extends over 15 amino acids. CDR1 and CDR2 (germline): LNHNV, YYDKDF (reference sequence). CDR3 region: CATSREGLASGELFF.

J is TRBJ1-3 and V is TRBV7-7. Germline lookup yields CDR1 SSHAT and CDR2 FNYEAQ (reference sequence). CDR3 size: 13 residues. The CDR3 is CASSVGVGNTIYF. Full variable domain (remainder filled in from reference TRBV7-7 and TRBJ1-3): GAGVSQSPRYKVTKRGQDVTLRCDPISSHATLYWYQQALGQGPEFLTYFNYEAQPDKSGLPSDRFSAERPEGSISTLTIQRTEQRDSAMYRCASSVGVGNTIYFGEGSWLTVV.

The chain uses TRBV7-3 and TRBJ2-3; TCRdb's D gene call, TRBD1, goes unchecked for lack of DNA. Germline V lookup: CDR1 SGHTA, CDR2 FQGTGA. The length of the CDR3 is 15 residues. The CDR3: CASSPTGGNTDTQYF.

This chain uses TRBV29-1 with TRBJ1-1; the D call of TRBD1 rests on TCRdb alone, since no DNA is present to check it. Per the germline V gene, CDR1 is SQVTM and CDR2 is ANQGSEA. This CDR3 spans 14 amino acids. CDR3 sequence reads: CSALDRVTGTEAFF.

V usage is TRBV11-2 and J usage is TRBJ2-3; no DNA is available, so the TRBD1 call from TCRdb remains unchecked. CDR3 length: 17 amino acids. From germline, CDR1 is SGHAT and CDR2 FQNNGV. The CDR3: CASSSSRKQGGTDTQYF.

The CDR3 region is CASSMSTGELFF. The chain is built from TRBV12-3 or TRBV12-4 and TRBJ2-2. The CDR3 has 12 residues.

The V and J genes are TRBV6-2 or TRBV6-3 and TRBJ2-7; TCRdb returns TRBD1, unconfirmable since there is no DNA. Germline V CDR1 and CDR2: MNHEY, SVGEGT. This CDR3 spans 14 amino acids. CDR3: CASSRDRGLYEQYF.

The V and J genes are TRBV29-1 and TRBJ2-7; absent DNA, TCRdb's TRBD1 call cannot be checked. The CDR3 is made up of 13 amino acids. Germline CDR1 and CDR2: SQVTM and ANQGSEA. CDR3 region: CSVVLDSDYEQYF.

The chain uses TRBV4-1 and TRBJ2-7. This CDR3 has 16 residues. Germline lookup yields CDR1 MGHRA and CDR2 YSYEKL. Here the CDR3 reads CASSQDPVRSGVEQYF.